The next 21 T cell receptor beta chains were all read from a single sample in a study of cytomegalovirus exposure and HLA in healthy donors. Amplification used 60 Vbeta primers and 13 Jbeta primers. Data came from immunoSEQ multiplex PCR; TCRdb stores just in-frame clones and leaves some out. The sample holds about 130,000 clones, 72% seen once. Source material: PBMCs. The receptors derive from a man in his fifties or sixties in good health and CMV-seropositive.

The chain couples TRBV11-2 to TRBJ1-6; D is unclear. Germline V lookup: CDR1 SGHAT, CDR2 FQNNGV. The V gene lost 5 bases and the J gene lost 7 bases, with 12 bases spanning the gap. The CDR3 runs to 14 residues. The CDR3 spells CASSPSPGNSPLHF. CDR3 DNA sequence: TGTGCCAGCAGCCCGTCCCCGGGGAATTCACCCCTCCACTTT.

The gene calls are TRBV6-1 and TRBJ2-3, with 8 bases identical to TRBD1. Germline V lookup: CDR1 MNHNS, CDR2 SASEGT. This CDR3 contains 14 residues. J lost 3 bases, V lost 10 bases, and 9 bases had no gene match. This chain's CDR3 is CATHRNRGTDTQYF. The CDR3 DNA follows: TGTGCCACCCACAGGAACAGGGGGACAGATACGCAGTATTTT.

This chain joins TRBV9 and TRBJ2-5, with D maybe TRBD2 (7 bases). The V end was cut by 3 bases, the J end by 5 bases, with 11 bases between. Germline V gene data show CDR1 as SGDLS and CDR2 as YYNGEE. This CDR3 spans 13 amino acids. The CDR3 region is CASSGKGGETQYF. In DNA form, the CDR3 reads TGTGCCAGCAGCGGAAAGGGGGGGGAGACCCAGTACTTC.

The V gene is TRBV7-7, the J gene TRBJ2-5; 9 bases are a match to TRBD1. The DNA end is a closer match to TRBJ2-7, so the J assignment may be wrong. Germline V gives CDR1 SSHAT, CDR2 FNYEAQ (reference sequence). The CDR3 sequence is 15 residues long. CDR3 in amino acids: CASSLKQGADYEQYF. Here the CDR3 DNA reads TGTGCCAGCAGCTTAAAACAGGGGGCGGACTACGAGCAGTACTTC.

V usage is TRBV7-2 and J usage is TRBJ2-7; the D is unclear. CDR1 and CDR2 (germline): SGHTA, FQGNSA. The V and J ends lost 1 base and 3 bases respectively, with 10 bases between them. This CDR3 has 14 amino acids. This CDR3 is CASSLEQLGYEQYF. In nucleotides, the CDR3 is TGTGCCAGCAGCTTAGAACAGTTAGGCTACGAGCAGTACTTC.

The J gene is TRBJ2-6, the V gene TRBV5-1; the D gene is possibly TRBD1 (6 bases). Deletions cut 0 bases from V and 0 bases from J, with 10 bases between. This CDR3 contains 17 residues. Germline V gene sequence: CDR1 SGHRS, CDR2 YFSETQ. This chain's CDR3 is CASSLEGVSSGANVLTF. CDR3 sequence (DNA): TGCGCCAGCAGCTTGGAGGGGGTGTCCTCTGGGGCCAACGTCCTGACTTTC.

The chain combines TRBV7-9 with TRBJ2-5, with 11 bases lining up with TRBD2. V dropped 5 bases and J dropped 5; count of bases not matched to a gene: 13. The CDR3 spans 17 residues. Germline-derived CDR1 and CDR2 are SEHNR and FQNEAQ (reference sequence). CDR3 DNA: TGTGCCAGCAGCCCCCCCCGGCTAGCGGGAGGCCACGAGACCCAGTACTTC. It is translated as CASSPPRLAGGHETQYF.

The chain recombines TRBV12-5 with TRBJ2-3, with 7 bases matching TRBD2. The V gene's germline CDR1 is LGHNT and CDR2 FRNRAP. The CDR3 spans 14 residues. The V and J ends lost 6 bases and 3 bases, in that order; junction bases with no gene match: 6. CDR3 bases: TGTGCTAGTGGAAGAGCGGGGTTAACAGATACGCAGTATTTT. Its translation: CASGRAGLTDTQYF.

The V and J genes are TRBV7-2 and TRBJ2-3; D is unresolved. From germline, CDR1 is SGHTA and CDR2 FQGNSA. CDR3 size: 15 residues. Trimming removed 1 base at V and 0 bases at J, with 8 bases between. The CDR3 spells CASSLEGVSTDTQYF. DNA for the CDR3: TGTGCCAGCAGCTTAGAAGGAGTTAGCACAGATACGCAGTATTTT.

In its sample, this clone was seen many times. This rearrangement joins TRBV13 to TRBJ1-3; D gene unclear. The germline V gene encodes CDR1 PRHDT and CDR2 FYEKMQ (reference sequence). V lost 2 bases, J lost 4 bases, and 9 bases lay in between. The length of the CDR3 is 14 residues. The CDR3 DNA reads TGTGCCAGCAGCTTAAGGCAGGTCGGAAACACCATATATTTT. This gives the protein CASSLRQVGNTIYF.

This chain uses TRBV4-1 with TRBJ2-5; 11 bases line up with TRBD1. This CDR3 is 17 amino acids long. V was pared by 0 bases and J by 5 bases, with 8 bases of the junction left unmatched. The germline CDR1 and CDR2 sequences are MGHRA and YSYEKL. The CDR3 is CASSQDQFGDRGETQYF. The DNA of the CDR3 is TGCGCCAGCAGCCAAGATCAGTTCGGGGACAGGGGGGAGACCCAGTACTTC.

The sample holds a few counts of this clone. The chain combines TRBV5-5 with TRBJ2-1; D not resolved. CDR3 size: 14 residues. The germline gives CDR1 SGHKS, CDR2 YYEKEE (reference sequence). V lost 0 bases, J lost 3 bases, and 7 bases lay in between. CDR3 in amino acids: CASSLDSRYNEQFF. For the CDR3, the DNA is TGTGCCAGCAGCTTGGACAGCCGCTACAATGAGCAGTTCTTC.

The V call is TRBV28, the J call TRBJ2-7; 8 nucleotides align to TRBD1. J lost 3 bases, V lost 7 bases, and 2 bases had no gene match. CDR1 MDHEN and CDR2 SYDVKM come from the germline V gene. The CDR3 spans 12 residues. As DNA, the CDR3 is TGTGCCAGCACTACAGGGGGCTACGAGCAGTACTTC. Protein: CASTTGGYEQYF. Filled out from reference TRBV28 and TRBJ2-7, the complete variable domain reads DVKVTQSSRYLVKRTGEKVFLECVQDMDHENMFWYRQDPGLGLRLIYFSYDVKMKEKGDIPEGYSVSREKKERFSLILESASTNQTSMYLCASTTGGYEQYFGPGTRLTVT.

V is TRBV7-9 and J is TRBJ2-1; 10 nucleotides agree with TRBD2. From germline, CDR1 is SEHNR and CDR2 FQNEAQ (reference sequence). This CDR3 is built from 13 residues. V was clipped by 8 bases and J by 8 bases; unmatched bases: 6. The CDR3 sequence is CASSSGRGDEQFF. The CDR3 nucleotides are TGTGCCAGCTCGAGCGGGAGGGGCGATGAGCAGTTCTTC.

The chain couples TRBV5-4 to TRBJ1-2; D may be TRBD1 (5 bases). The germline V and J ends were trimmed by 3 bases and 6 bases, with 9 bases remaining between them. Germline V CDR1 and CDR2: SGHNT, YYREEE (reference sequence). This CDR3 has 12 amino acids. The CDR3 loop is CASSSGMNGYTF. CDR3 sequence (DNA): TGTGCCAGCAGCTCAGGGATGAATGGCTACACCTTC.

This clone was seen only a few times. A read error may produce the germline difference seen at one junction end. The rearrangement uses TRBV19 and TRBJ2-7; tentative D call: TRBD1 (5 bases). Germline V gene lookup returns CDR1 LNHDA and CDR2 SQIVND (reference sequence). The CDR3 contains 13 residues. DNA for the CDR3: TGTGCCAGTAGTTTAGACAGATCCTACGAGCAGTACTTC. It encodes CASSLDRSYEQYF.

The rearrangement links TRBV11-3 to TRBJ1-1, with D hard to call. This CDR3 has 12 residues. V lost 5 bases and J 4 bases, leaving 8 bases between the germline ends. Per the germline V gene, CDR1 is SGHNT and CDR2 is YENEEA. The CDR3 region is CASSAGFTEAFF. In DNA form, the CDR3 reads TGTGCCAGCAGCGCGGGCTTCACTGAAGCTTTCTTT.

A few counts support this clone. The chain joins TRBV10-2 to TRBJ1-1, with 7 bases identical to TRBD1. CDR3 length equals 14 residues. J gave up 5 bases and V 3 bases, and 6 bases lay outside the gene matches. Germline CDR1 reads WSHSY; CDR2 reads SAAADI. The CDR3 sequence is CASSEDRVGTEAFF. The CDR3 DNA reads as TGCGCCAGCAGTGAAGACAGGGTGGGGACTGAAGCTTTCTTT.

This chain joins TRBV9 and TRBJ2-2, with D possibly TRBD1 on 5 matching bases. The germline gives CDR1 SGDLS, CDR2 YYNGEE. The CDR3 consists of 16 residues. The V and J ends lost 0 bases and 4 bases respectively, with 13 bases between them. This CDR3 reads CASSVGAGSGTGELFF. The CDR3 nucleotides are TGTGCCAGCAGCGTAGGGGCAGGGTCGGGCACCGGGGAGCTGTTTTTT.

In this sample, this clone turned up many times. The gene calls are TRBV2 and TRBJ2-5; D perhaps matches TRBD2 (6 bases). CDR1 SNHLY and CDR2 FYNNEI come from the germline V gene. This CDR3 region has 12 residues. Trimming left V 6 bases short and J 7 bases short, with 12 bases between. CDR3 nucleotides: TGTGCCAGCAGACGGGACTTCTTGACCCAGTACTTC. Translated: CASRRDFLTQYF. Based on the CDR3 plus reference TRBV2 and TRBJ2-5, the full variable domain is EPEVTQTPSHQVTQMGQEVILRCVPISNHLYFYWYRQILGQKVEFLVSFYNNEISEKSEIFDDQFSVERPDGSNFTLKIRSTKLEDSAMYFCASRRDFLTQYFGPGTRLLVL.

The gene calls are TRBV7-6 and TRBJ2-7, with D maybe TRBD2 (6 bases). This CDR3 contains 13 residues. The germline V gene encodes CDR1 SGHVS and CDR2 FNYEAQ. Deletions cut 1 base from V and 7 bases from J, with 11 bases between. CDR3 DNA sequence: TGTGCCAGCAGCTTAGACGGGGGTAGGGAGCAGTACTTC. Translation gives CASSLDGGREQYF.